The present entry profiles one TCR beta chain with its context. Antigen specificity is unknown. A primer matching the constant region was used to make TCR beta cDNA from approximately 500 ng of total RNA. Three rounds of nested multiplex PCR with slightly modified ARM-PCR produced TCR beta libraries. For approximately 9 cycles apiece, the opening two PCR rounds ran with TRBV1-TRBV30 forward primers and a C-beta reverse primer. Using its own MiXCR run on the multiplex PCR reads, TCRdb lists one record per CDR3 protein. The sample records 300,000 to 400,000 distinct CDR3 sequences, over 55% being singletons. The source of the blood RNA was unsorted whole blood, and germline DNA was extracted as well. This entry is derived from a study of tumor-infiltrating lymphocytes in primary liver carcinoma. Study-wide context: The patients had histopathologically diagnosed primary liver carcinoma, and their disease was treated by surgical resection. These patients were men and women whose ages were 30 to 69 years. Findings of the study overall: Reduced overlap was seen in tumor-adjacent and tumor-blood pairs versus tumor region pairs. With p = 0.039, the top-250-clone fraction in tumors significantly exceeded that in blood.

The CDR3 consists of 15 residues. Between the trimmed V and J ends, which lost 5 bases and 9 bases, there was a span of 22 bases. The germline CDR1 and CDR2 sequences are SGHAT and FQNNGV. The specimen was peripheral blood. This sequence originates from a middle-aged man with primary liver carcinoma and hepatitis B virus infection. The chain joins TRBV11-2 to TRBJ1-2; D remains ambiguous. The CDR3 coding sequence is TGTGCCAGCAGCCCAGAGAGAGCGGCTGTGTATAGCTACACCTTC. Its protein is CASSPERAAVYSYTF.